The TCR beta chain described here comes from a study of CD8 T cells in ankylosing spondylitis listed by TCRdb under 2017. Some background on the complete study: The study profiled T cell receptor beta repertoires in healthy donors and ankylosing spondylitis patients to find disease-linked TCR variants. The full study cohort comprised some 27 ankylosing spondylitis patients and approximately 100 healthy donors. Peripheral blood was sampled, and synovial fluid was also collected from ankylosing spondylitis patients. Findings and caveats that apply to the study as a whole: In peripheral blood, the disease-linked clones were found at relatively low frequencies and had a CD8+ phenotype. Some motif variants were previously reported in synovial fluid and blood of reactive arthritis patients, suggesting common disease-initiation mechanisms. Blood from ankylosing spondylitis patients appeared to be characterized by a TCR beta motif composed of about eight highly homologous amino acid variants. According to the report, matched synovial fluid samples from ankylosing spondylitis patients were significantly enriched for the disease-linked clones.

Spanning cysteine to phenylalanine, the CDR3 consists of 13 amino acids. Kept here is only the CDR3 DNA, which spans 39 bases and is read in frame from base 1. The V end loses 1 base and the J end loses 2 bases, and a stretch of 4 bases separates them. Ten or more counts support this clonotype. There is no known antigen for this receptor. No per-base quality is available; no much larger clone lies one base away. This sample was sequenced with an Illumina HiSeq 2500. Quantitative 5'-RACE with molecular barcodes was used to prepare TCR beta libraries. Per the original workflow: To identify disease-linked TCR variants, a new computational method was used, one built on a probabilistic model of VDJ rearrangement. Using fastp at Q25 and MiXCR, TCRdb reprocessed the public reads and kept productive beta chains. Records with the same CDR3 protein are collapsed into one entry carrying the most frequent genes and DNA. The V and J calls shown here were made by TCRdb, not taken from the authors' results. The sample table holds 150,000 to 200,000 distinct CDR3 sequences, of which approximately 9% were seen once. More than 12% of the sample is in the top ten clones.

Sequenced input: blood, either unsorted or a sorted T cell fraction (not recorded which). The receptor was isolated from a female donor with ankylosing spondylitis or in good health (not recorded which). In this chain, TRBV12-3 or TRBV12-4 is recombined with TRBJ2-3, with no confidently assigned D gene. The base sequence is TGTGCCAGCAGTTTAGGACCCACAGATACGCAGTATTTT. It codes for CASSLGPTDTQYF.